This TCR beta chain was identified in a study of cytomegalovirus exposure and HLA in healthy donors. Looking at the study overall: 81% of 300 to 450 genotyped donors fell in the Caucasian-associated ancestry cluster.

Study outcomes and limitations: When a later analysis was performed, an Asian-associated ancestry cluster reportedly had fewer N-insertions than the approximately 700-donor mean. An analysis done earlier found most TCR beta V segments productive about 87% or about 30% of the time.

Germline V CDR1 and CDR2: SGHTA, FQGNSA. Between the trimmed V and J ends, which lost 1 base and 2 bases, there was a span of 12 bases. This CDR3 spans 16 amino acids. Use of 60 Vbeta and 13 Jbeta primers characterized the PCR. Clones were sequenced by immunoSEQ multiplex PCR, and TCRdb holds only the in-frame ones, with some missing. The repertoire holds a few hundred thousand clones, 60% to 80% seen once, with around 2% in the top ten. About this clone: Its antigen is not known.

This receptor was taken from a man younger than 30 in good health and CMV-seronegative. The source material was PBMCs. V and J are TRBV7-2 and TRBJ1-5; D is undetermined. CDR3 sequence (DNA): TGTGCCAGCAGCTTAGGCGCGGGAAGGGGCAATCAGCCCCAGCATTTT. Amino acid sequence: CASSLGAGRGNQPQHF.